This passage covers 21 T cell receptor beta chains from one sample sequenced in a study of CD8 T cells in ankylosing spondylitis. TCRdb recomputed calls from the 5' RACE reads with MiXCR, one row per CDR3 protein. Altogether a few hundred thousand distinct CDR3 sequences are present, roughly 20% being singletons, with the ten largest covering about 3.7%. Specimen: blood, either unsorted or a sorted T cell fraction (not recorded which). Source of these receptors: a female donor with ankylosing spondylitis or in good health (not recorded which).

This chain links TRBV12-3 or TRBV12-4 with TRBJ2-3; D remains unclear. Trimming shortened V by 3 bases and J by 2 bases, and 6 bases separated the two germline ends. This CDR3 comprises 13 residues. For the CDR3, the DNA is TGTGCCAGCAGTTTGCCCCTCACAGATACGCAGTATTTT. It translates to CASSLPLTDTQYF.

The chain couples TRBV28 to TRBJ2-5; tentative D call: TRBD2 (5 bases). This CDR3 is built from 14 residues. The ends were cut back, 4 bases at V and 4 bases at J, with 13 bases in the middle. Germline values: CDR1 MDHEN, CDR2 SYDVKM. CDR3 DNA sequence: TGTGCCAGCAGTTCGCGGGCCCAAGGAGAGACCCAGTACTTC. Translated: CASSSRAQGETQYF.

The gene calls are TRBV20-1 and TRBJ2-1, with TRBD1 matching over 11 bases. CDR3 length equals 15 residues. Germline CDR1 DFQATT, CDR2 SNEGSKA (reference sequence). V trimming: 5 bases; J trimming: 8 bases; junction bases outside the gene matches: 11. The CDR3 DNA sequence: TGCAGTGCTGACCAGGGACAGGGGGGGTTGGATGAGCAGTTCTTC. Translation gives CSADQGQGGLDEQFF.

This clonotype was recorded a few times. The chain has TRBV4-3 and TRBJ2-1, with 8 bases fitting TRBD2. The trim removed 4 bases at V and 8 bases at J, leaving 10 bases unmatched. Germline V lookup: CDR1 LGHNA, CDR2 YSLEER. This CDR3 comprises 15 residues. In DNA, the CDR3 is TGCGCCAGCAGCCTTCGTAGCGGGACAAGGCATGAGCAGTTCTTC. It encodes CASSLRSGTRHEQFF.

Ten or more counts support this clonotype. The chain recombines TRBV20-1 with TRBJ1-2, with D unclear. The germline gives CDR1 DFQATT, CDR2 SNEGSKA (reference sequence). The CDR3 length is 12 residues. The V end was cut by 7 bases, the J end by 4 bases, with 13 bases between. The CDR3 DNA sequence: TGCAGTGTCCGGACTGATAGCTATGGCTACACCTTC. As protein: CSVRTDSYGYTF.

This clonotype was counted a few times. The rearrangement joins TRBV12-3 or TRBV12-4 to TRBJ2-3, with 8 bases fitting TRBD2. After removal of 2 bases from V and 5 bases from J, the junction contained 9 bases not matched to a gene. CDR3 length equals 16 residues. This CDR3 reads CASSLWVAGLRDTQYF. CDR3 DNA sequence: TGTGCCAGCAGTTTATGGGTAGCGGGGCTCAGAGATACGCAGTATTTT.

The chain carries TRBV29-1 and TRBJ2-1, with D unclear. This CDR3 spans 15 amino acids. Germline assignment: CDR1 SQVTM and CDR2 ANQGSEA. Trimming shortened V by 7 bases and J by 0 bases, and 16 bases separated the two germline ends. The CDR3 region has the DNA TGCAGCGGGGGAAGGTCCCCCGGCTCCTACAATGAGCAGTTCTTC. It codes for CSGGRSPGSYNEQFF.

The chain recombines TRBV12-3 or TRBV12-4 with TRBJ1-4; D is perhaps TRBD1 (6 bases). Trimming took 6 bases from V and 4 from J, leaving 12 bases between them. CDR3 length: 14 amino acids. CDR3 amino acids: CASRGGWDNEKLFF. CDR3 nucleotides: TGTGCCAGCAGGGGGGGCTGGGATAATGAAAAACTGTTTTTT.

The CDR3 DNA is TGTGCCAGCAGTTCCCCAGGACAGGCGAACACTGAAGCTTTCTTT. Translated, it gives CASSSPGQANTEAFF. The chain uses TRBV6-5 and TRBJ1-1, with 7 bases that match TRBD1. Trimming cost V 4 bases and J 1 base; bases outside gene matches: 6. Germline loops: CDR1 MNHEY, CDR2 SVGAGI. The CDR3 covers 15 residues.

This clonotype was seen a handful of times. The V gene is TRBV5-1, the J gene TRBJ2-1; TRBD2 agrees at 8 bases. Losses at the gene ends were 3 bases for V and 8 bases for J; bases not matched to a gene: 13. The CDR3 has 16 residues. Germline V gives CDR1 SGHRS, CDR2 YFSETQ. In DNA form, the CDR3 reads TGCGCCAGCAGCTCACTCACCGGGAGGGGTAAACATGAGCAGTTCTTC. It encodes CASSSLTGRGKHEQFF.

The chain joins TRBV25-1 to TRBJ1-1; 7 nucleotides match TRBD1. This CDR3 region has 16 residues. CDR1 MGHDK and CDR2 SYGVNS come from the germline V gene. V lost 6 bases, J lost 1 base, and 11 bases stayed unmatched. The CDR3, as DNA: TGTGCCAGCAGGAGGGAAAGGGGGCGGAGGAACACTGAAGCTTTCTTT. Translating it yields CASRRERGRRNTEAFF.

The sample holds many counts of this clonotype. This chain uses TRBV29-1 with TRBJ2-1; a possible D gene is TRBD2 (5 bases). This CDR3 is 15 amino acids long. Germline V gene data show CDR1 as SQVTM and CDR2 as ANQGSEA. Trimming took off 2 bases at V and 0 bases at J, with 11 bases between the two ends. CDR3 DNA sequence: TGCAGCGTTGAAAGTTCAGCGGCCTCCTACAATGAGCAGTTCTTC. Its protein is CSVESSAASYNEQFF.

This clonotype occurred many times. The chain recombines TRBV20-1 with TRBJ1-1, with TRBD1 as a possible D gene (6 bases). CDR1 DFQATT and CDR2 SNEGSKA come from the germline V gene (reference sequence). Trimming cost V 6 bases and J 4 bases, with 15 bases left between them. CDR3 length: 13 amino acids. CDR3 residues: CSAARGGFTEAFF. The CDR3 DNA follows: TGCAGTGCGGCCAGGGGCGGGTTCACTGAAGCTTTCTTT.

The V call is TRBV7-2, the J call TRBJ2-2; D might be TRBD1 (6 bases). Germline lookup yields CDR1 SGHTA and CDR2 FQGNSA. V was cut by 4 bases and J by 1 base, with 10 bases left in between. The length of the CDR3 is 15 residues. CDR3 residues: CASSSGQRNTGELFF. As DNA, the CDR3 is TGTGCCAGCAGCTCAGGACAGAGGAACACCGGGGAGCTGTTTTTT.

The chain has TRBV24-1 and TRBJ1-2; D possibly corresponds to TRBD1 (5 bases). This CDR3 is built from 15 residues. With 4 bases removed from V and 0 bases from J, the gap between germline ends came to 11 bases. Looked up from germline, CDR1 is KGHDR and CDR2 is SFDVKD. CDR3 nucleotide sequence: TGTGCCACCAGTGACTTTGACAGCCCTAACTATGGCTACACCTTC. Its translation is CATSDFDSPNYGYTF.

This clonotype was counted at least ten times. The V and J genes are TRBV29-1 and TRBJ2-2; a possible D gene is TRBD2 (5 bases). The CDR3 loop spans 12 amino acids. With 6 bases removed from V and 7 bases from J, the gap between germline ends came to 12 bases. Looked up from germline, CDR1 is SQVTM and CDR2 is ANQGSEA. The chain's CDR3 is CSVQEANGELFF. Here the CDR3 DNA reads TGCAGCGTCCAGGAGGCGAACGGGGAGCTGTTTTTT.

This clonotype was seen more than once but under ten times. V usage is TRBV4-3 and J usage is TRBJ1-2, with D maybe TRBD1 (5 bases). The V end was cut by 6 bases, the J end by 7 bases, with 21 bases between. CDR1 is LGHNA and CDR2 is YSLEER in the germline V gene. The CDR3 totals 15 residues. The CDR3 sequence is CASSRDGSWIGGYTF. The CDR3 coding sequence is TGCGCCAGCAGTAGGGACGGCAGTTGGATCGGTGGCTACACCTTC.

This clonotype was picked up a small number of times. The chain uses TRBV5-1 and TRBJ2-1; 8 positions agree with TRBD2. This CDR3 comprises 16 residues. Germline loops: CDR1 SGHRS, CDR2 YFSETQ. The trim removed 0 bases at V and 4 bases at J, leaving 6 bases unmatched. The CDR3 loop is CASSLGVLAAYNEQFF. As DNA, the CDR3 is TGCGCCAGCAGCTTGGGGGTACTAGCGGCTTACAATGAGCAGTTCTTC. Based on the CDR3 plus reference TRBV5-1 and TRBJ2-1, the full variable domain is KAGVTQTPRYLIKTRGQQVTLSCSPISGHRSVSWYQQTPGQGLQFLFEYFSETQRNKGNFPGRFSGRQFSNSRSEMNVSTLELGDSALYLCASSLGVLAAYNEQFFGPGTRLTVL.

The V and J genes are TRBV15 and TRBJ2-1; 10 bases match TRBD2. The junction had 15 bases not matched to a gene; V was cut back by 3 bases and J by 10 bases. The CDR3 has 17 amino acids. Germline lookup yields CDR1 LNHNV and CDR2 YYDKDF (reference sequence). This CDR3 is CATSRKGQREGLGEQFF. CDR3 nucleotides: TGTGCCACCAGCAGGAAGGGGCAGCGGGAGGGCCTGGGCGAGCAGTTCTTC.

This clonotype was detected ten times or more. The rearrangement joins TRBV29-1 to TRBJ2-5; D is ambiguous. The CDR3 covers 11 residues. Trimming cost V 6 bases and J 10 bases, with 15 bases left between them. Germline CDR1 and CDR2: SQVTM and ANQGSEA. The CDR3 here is CSVVFSAIQYF. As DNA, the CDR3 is TGCAGCGTGGTCTTCTCTGCGATCCAGTACTTC.

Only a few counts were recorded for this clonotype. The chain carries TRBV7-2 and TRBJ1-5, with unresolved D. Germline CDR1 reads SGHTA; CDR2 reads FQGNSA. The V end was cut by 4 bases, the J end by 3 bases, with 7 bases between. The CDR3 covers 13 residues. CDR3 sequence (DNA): TGTGCCAGCAGCTGGGGATACAATCAGCCCCAGCATTTT. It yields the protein CASSWGYNQPQHF.